This is a list of T cell receptor beta chains from one sample in a study of human T cells and chemical hapten exposure. TCRdb independently ran MiXCR on the RACE reads; one entry per CDR3 protein. The table shows approximately 50,000 distinct CDR3 sequences, with about 9.6% occurring only once. Sequenced here: whole blood, sampled in connection with sensitization to the hapten diphenylcyclopropenone (DPC). The receptor source for this set is a woman in her thirties with alopecia areata. Some clones in this sample may be carry-over from other donors' samples. Both conserved end residues are part of each CDR3. D genes are given only for firm matches. Rows may omit the clone size; those that give it use once, few, many or a size class.

>-|TRBV11-2|many|TRBJ2-2
CASSLNTGELFF
TGTGCCAGCTCCTTAAACACCGGGGAGCTGTTTTTT
>-|TRBV7-2|many|TRBJ2-5
CASSMDRQETQYF
TGTGCCAGCAGCATGGACAGACAAGAGACCCAGTACTTC
>-|TRBV12-3/TRBV12-4|few|TRBJ2-7
CASSFMSASNEQYF
TGTGCCAGCAGTTTTATGTCCGCAAGTAACGAGCAGTACTTC
>-|TRBV7-2|-|TRBJ2-3
CASSPPPEDTQYF
TGTGCCAGCAGCCCACCCCCGGAGGATACGCAGTATTTT
>-|TRBV27|many|TRBJ2-3
CASSFHTSTDTQYF
TGTGCCAGCAGTTTTCATACTAGCACAGATACGCAGTATTTT
>-|TRBV7-9|-|TRBJ2-7
CASSAGGGRKQYF
TGTGCCAGCAGCGCCGGTGGGGGGAGGAAGCAGTACTTC
>-|TRBV27|many|TRBJ2-5
CASSLAYQETQYF
TGTGCCAGCAGCTTAGCGTACCAAGAGACCCAGTACTTC
>-|TRBV7-2|few|TRBJ2-5
CASSLGSGETQYF
TGTGCCAGCAGCTTAGGCTCTGGAGAGACCCAGTACTTC
>-|TRBV20-1|-|TRBJ1-1
CSARDKLGGMNTEAFF
TGCAGTGCTAGAGATAAGTTGGGGGGTATGAACACTGAAGCTTTCTTT
>TRBD1|TRBV6-2/TRBV6-3|few|TRBJ1-5
CASSVGQGGNQPQHF
TGTGCCAGCAGTGTCGGACAGGGGGGCAATCAGCCCCAGCATTTT
>-|TRBV5-5|-|TRBJ1-2
CASTPGPTTNYGYTF
TGTGCCAGCACCCCGGGGCCGACGACTAACTATGGCTACACCTTC
>-|TRBV5-1|-|TRBJ1-2
CASSSGERNYGYTF
TGCGCCAGCAGCTCGGGGGAGCGTAACTATGGCTACACCTTC
>-|TRBV28|-|TRBJ2-5
CASSLVQRSETQYF
TGTGCCAGCAGTTTGGTCCAGAGGTCTGAGACCCAGTACTTC
>TRBD2|TRBV4-2|few|TRBJ2-1
CASSQDGNSGDEQFF
TGTGCCAGCAGCCAAGATGGGAATAGCGGGGATGAGCAGTTCTTC
>TRBD1|TRBV12-3/TRBV12-4|many|TRBJ2-1
CASRTRDRGYNEQFF
TGTGCCAGCCGTACCCGGGACAGGGGTTACAATGAGCAGTTCTTC
>-|TRBV5-1|-|TRBJ2-3
CASSLEGRPSTDTQYF
TGCGCCAGCAGCTTGGAAGGGAGACCAAGCACAGATACGCAGTATTTT
>TRBD1|TRBV12-3/TRBV12-4|many|TRBJ2-3
CASSFRDSKVTDTQYF
TGTGCCAGCAGTTTCCGGGACAGCAAAGTCACAGATACGCAGTATTTT
>-|TRBV5-4|few|TRBJ1-6
CASSSKSVADSPLHF
TGTGCCAGCAGCTCCAAATCGGTAGCTGATTCACCCCTCCACTTT
>TRBD1|TRBV29-1|many|TRBJ1-1
CSVGQGGTEAFF
TGCAGCGTTGGACAGGGAGGGACTGAAGCTTTCTTT
>-|TRBV7-8|few|TRBJ1-5
CASSLGGGRQPQHF
TGTGCCAGCAGCTTAGGTGGGGGGCGGCAGCCCCAGCATTTT
>-|TRBV28|many|TRBJ2-7
CASSLEGSPYEQYF
TGTGCCAGCAGTTTAGAAGGGAGCCCCTACGAGCAGTACTTC
>-|TRBV29-1|many|TRBJ2-3
CSVGQGGDTQYF
TGCAGCGTTGGACAGGGAGGTGATACGCAGTATTTT
>TRBD2|TRBV20-1|many|TRBJ2-5
CSAGTSGGALQETQYF
TGCAGTGCCGGGACTAGCGGGGGGGCTCTTCAAGAGACCCAGTACTTC
>TRBD1|TRBV4-3|many|TRBJ1-1
CASSSTGTLNTEAFF
TGCGCCAGCAGTTCGACAGGGACATTGAACACTGAAGCTTTCTTT
>TRBD1|TRBV6-2/TRBV6-3|-|TRBJ2-7
CASSWTGGYEQYF
TGTGCCAGCAGCTGGACAGGGGGCTACGAGCAGTACTTC
>-|TRBV28|many|TRBJ1-3
CASSFLLRRAGNTIYF
TGTGCCAGCAGTTTCCTTCTTAGAAGAGCTGGAAACACCATATATTTT
>-|TRBV30|few|TRBJ2-3
CAWSVSWSSSTDTQYF
TGTGCCTGGAGTGTAAGTTGGTCCTCTAGCACAGATACGCAGTATTTT
>-|TRBV12-3/TRBV12-4|-|TRBJ2-7
CASSFRTGEQYF
TGTGCCAGCAGTTTCCGCACCGGCGAGCAGTACTTC
>-|TRBV7-2|many|TRBJ1-5
CASSLLLGGNQPQHF
TGTGCCAGCAGCTTACTTCTGGGGGGCAATCAGCCCCAGCATTTT
>TRBD2|TRBV5-1|few|TRBJ2-5
CASGLSGGQETQYF
TGCGCCAGCGGACTTAGCGGGGGCCAAGAGACCCAGTACTTC
>TRBD1|TRBV7-6|-|TRBJ2-3
CASSLQGARDTQYF
TGTGCCAGCAGCTTACAGGGGGCCAGGGATACGCAGTATTTT
>-|TRBV29-1|-|TRBJ1-5
CSAAQGGQPQHF
TGCAGCGCCGCCCAGGGAGGTCAGCCCCAGCATTTT
>-|TRBV25-1|few|TRBJ1-6
CASSESEGDAYNSPLHF
TGTGCCAGCAGTGAATCCGAGGGGGACGCCTATAATTCACCCCTCCACTTT
>-|TRBV11-2|-|TRBJ2-3
CASSLARGARTDTQYF
TGTGCCAGCAGCTTAGCACGGGGGGCCCGCACAGATACGCAGTATTTT
>TRBD1|TRBV20-1|many|TRBJ2-5
CSAGTGLETQYF
TGCAGTGCTGGGACAGGGCTGGAGACCCAGTACTTC
>-|TRBV7-6|few|TRBJ2-1
CASSSGQEGNNEQFF
TGTGCCAGCAGCTCCGGACAGGAGGGTAACAATGAGCAGTTCTTC
>-|TRBV5-1|few|TRBJ2-3
CASSPGWGAVSTDTQYF
TGCGCCAGCAGCCCAGGCTGGGGGGCCGTCAGCACAGATACGCAGTATTTT
>-|TRBV6-2/TRBV6-3|many|TRBJ1-5
CASSYHDRGSNQPQHF
TGTGCCAGCAGTTACCACGACCGGGGGAGCAATCAGCCCCAGCATTTT
>-|TRBV3-1|many|TRBJ1-6
CASSQPDRNSPLHF
TGTGCCAGCAGCCAACCTGACAGGAATTCACCCCTCCACTTT
>-|TRBV20-1|few|TRBJ2-7
CSASLVGDEQYF
TGCAGTGCTAGTTTAGTCGGCGACGAGCAGTACTTC
>-|TRBV10-3|few|TRBJ1-2
CAISESTDINYGYTF
TGTGCCATCAGTGAGTCCACGGACATCAACTATGGCTACACCTTC
>-|TRBV20-1|many|TRBJ1-1
CSAGRLGATEAFF
TGCAGTGCTGGGCGCCTCGGAGCCACTGAAGCTTTCTTT
>-|TRBV9|many|TRBJ2-1
CASSFRGGGQGAYNEQFF
TGTGCCAGCAGCTTCCGAGGCGGGGGCCAGGGGGCCTACAATGAGCAGTTCTTC
>-|TRBV29-1|many|TRBJ2-1
CSVTPGLPSEQFF
TGCAGCGTTACTCCGGGACTTCCTAGTGAGCAGTTCTTC
>TRBD2|TRBV6-2/TRBV6-3|-|TRBJ2-1
CASSGTSQSEQFF
TGTGCCAGCAGTGGGACTAGTCAGTCGGAGCAGTTCTTC
>TRBD2|TRBV5-1|-|TRBJ2-1
CASSSRLDAKPGGGYNEQFF
TGCGCCAGCAGCTCGAGATTGGACGCTAAACCGGGGGGGGGCTACAATGAGCAGTTCTTC
>TRBD1|TRBV27|-|TRBJ1-1
CASSLAPSGGWTEAFF
TGTGCCAGCAGTCTCGCTCCCTCAGGGGGCTGGACTGAAGCTTTCTTT
>-|TRBV7-2|many|TRBJ2-1
CASSLDGKVGNEQFF
TGTGCCAGCAGCTTAGACGGGAAGGTGGGCAATGAGCAGTTCTTC